This TCR beta chain was recovered during a study of CD8 T cells in ankylosing spondylitis. This clonotype was found many times. TCRdb redid the calling of the 5' RACE reads with MiXCR, one entry per CDR3 protein. The table has roughly 97,000 distinct CDR3 sequences, roughly 8.3% seen once; the top ten hold more than 9.5%. The junction had 4 bases not matched to a gene; V was cut back by 5 bases and J by 9 bases. The CDR3 length is 13 residues. The TCR sequence derives from a male donor with ankylosing spondylitis or in good health (not recorded which). The sample taken for sequencing was blood, either unsorted or a sorted T cell fraction (not recorded which). The chain carries TRBV12-3 or TRBV12-4 and TRBJ2-1; 10 bases line up with TRBD2. CDR3 region: CASSRGLAVEQFF. CDR3 in DNA: TGTGCCAGCAGTCGAGGACTAGCGGTTGAGCAGTTCTTC.